The 12 T cell receptor beta chains listed next were all sequenced from one sample in a study of cytomegalovirus exposure and HLA in healthy donors. The study ran its PCR with 60 Vbeta and 13 Jbeta primers. Here immunoSEQ multiplex PCR was the method, and the copy in TCRdb shows in-frame clones only, minus some. The table includes approximately 110,000 clones, 15% detected once. The sample taken for sequencing was PBMCs. These receptors all come from a woman aged 18-29 years in good health and CMV-seronegative.

The J gene is TRBJ2-1, the V gene TRBV7-9; D possibly corresponds to TRBD2 (6 bases). V was clipped by 6 bases and J by 4 bases, with 16 bases between them. The CDR3 totals 15 residues. Germline V gene sequence: CDR1 SEHNR, CDR2 FQNEAQ (reference sequence). CDR3 loop: CASSHKGRDYNEQFF. The CDR3 coding sequence is TGTGCCAGCAGTCATAAGGGGCGGGATTACAATGAGCAGTTCTTC.

V usage is TRBV19 and J usage is TRBJ1-2; D is unresolved. The CDR3 sequence is 13 residues long. The V gene's germline CDR1 is LNHDA and CDR2 SQIVND (reference sequence). V was trimmed by 1 base and J by 4 bases, leaving 7 bases between them. DNA of the CDR3: TGTGCCAGTAGTATAGGGCAGATCTATGGCTACACCTTC. This gives the protein CASSIGQIYGYTF.

The V and J genes are TRBV4-1 and TRBJ2-7, with D possibly being TRBD2 (6 bases). This CDR3 is built from 17 residues. The germline V and J ends were trimmed by 0 bases and 6 bases, with 21 bases remaining between them. In germline, CDR1 is MGHRA, CDR2 YSYEKL. Here the CDR3 reads CASSQDRAGQGGGEQYF. CDR3 coding DNA: TGCGCCAGCAGCCAAGATCGGGCGGGGCAGGGTGGTGGCGAGCAGTACTTC.

This clone was observed a handful of times. The rearrangement links TRBV7-2 to TRBJ1-4; D might be TRBD1 (5 bases). The CDR3 spans 14 residues. V dropped 1 base and J dropped 7 bases, with 10 bases sitting between them. Germline CDR1 SGHTA, CDR2 FQGNSA. The CDR3 protein is CASSLGGVGEKLFF. Written as DNA, the CDR3 is TGTGCCAGCAGCTTAGGGGGGGTGGGTGAAAAACTGTTTTTT.

V is TRBV1 and J is TRBJ2-3; the tabulated D call, TRBD2, remains unverified against the DNA. TRBV1 is recorded as a pseudogene. This CDR3 spans 16 amino acids. The CDR3, as DNA: TGCACCAGCAGCCAAGTTTACGGGGGGACTTCAAATACGCAGTATTTT. Its protein is CTSSQVYGGTSNTQYF.

CDR3 protein: CASSLEGSNQPQHF. For the CDR3, the DNA is TGTGCCAGCAGCTTAGAGGGGAGCAATCAGCCCCAGCATTTT. This chain links TRBV7-9 with TRBJ1-5, with D maybe TRBD1 (5 bases). The CDR3 is 14 amino acids. V shed 1 base and J shed 1 base, with 5 bases lying between them. Germline CDR1 reads SEHNR; CDR2 reads FQNEAQ (reference sequence).

J is TRBJ2-1 and V is TRBV5-1, with 8 bases lining up with TRBD2. CDR1 SGHRS and CDR2 YFSETQ come from the germline V gene. The CDR3 runs 17 residues. The V and J ends lost 4 bases and 7 bases, in that order; junction bases with no gene match: 16. The CDR3 region is CASSRGSGSPQGNEQFF. The CDR3 nucleotides read TGCGCCAGCAGCCGGGGGAGCGGGAGCCCTCAAGGGAATGAGCAGTTCTTC.

This chain links TRBV14 with TRBJ1-2, with unresolved D. The CDR3 spans 12 residues. Germline V gene data show CDR1 as SGHDN and CDR2 as FVKESK. The V end was cut by 0 bases, the J end by 5 bases, with 4 bases between. CDR3 nucleotide sequence: TGTGCCAGCAGCCAAGATCTTTATGGCTACACCTTC. Protein: CASSQDLYGYTF.

The chain links TRBV9 to TRBJ1-1; D uncertain. The V end lost 3 bases, the J end lost 1 base, and 13 bases lay between the germline ends. The CDR3 loop spans 15 amino acids. Germline V lookup: CDR1 SGDLS, CDR2 YYNGEE. Here the CDR3 reads CASSATTGRNTEAFF. In DNA form, the CDR3 reads TGTGCCAGCAGCGCGACTACGGGGAGGAACACTGAAGCTTTCTTT.

V gene TRBV7-2 combines with J gene TRBJ2-7; 9 nucleotides line up with TRBD1. Germline lookup yields CDR1 SGHTA and CDR2 FQGNSA. The CDR3 runs to 15 residues. Trimming took 5 bases from V and 3 from J; bases not matched to a gene: 8. CDR3 sequence (DNA): TGTGCCAGCAGCCTTGGACAGGGGCGCTACTACGAGCAGTACTTC. It specifies CASSLGQGRYYEQYF.

The genes are TRBV7-3 and TRBJ2-1, with 12 bases lining up with TRBD2. V was pared by 4 bases and J by 2 bases, with 9 bases of the junction left unmatched. CDR1 is SGHTA and CDR2 is FQGTGA in the germline V gene. The CDR3 loop spans 18 amino acids. Here the CDR3 reads CASSSPGLAGLPYNEQFF. CDR3 sequence (DNA): TGTGCCAGCAGCTCCCCGGGACTAGCGGGCCTCCCCTACAATGAGCAGTTCTTC.

This clone has more than one count but fewer than ten. The V and J genes are TRBV7-4 and TRBJ2-4, with 11 bases matching TRBD2. Looked up from germline, CDR1 is SGHVT and CDR2 is SQSDAQ. This CDR3 has 16 residues. V lost 3 bases, J lost 3 bases, and 4 bases stayed unmatched. The CDR3 DNA is TGTGCCAGCAGCTTTAGCGGGGGGGCCCTCAAAAACATTCAGTACTTC. Translating it yields CASSFSGGALKNIQYF. Drawing the rest from reference TRBV7-4 and TRBJ2-4, the complete variable domain is GAGVSQSPRYKVAKRGRDVALRCDSISGHVTLYWYRQTLGQGSEVLTYSQSDAQRDKSGRPSGRFSAERPERSVSTLKIQRTEQGDSAVYLCASSFSGGALKNIQYFGAGTRLSVL.